This TCR beta chain appears in the sequencing data of a study of cytomegalovirus exposure and HLA in healthy donors. As for this clone: Its antigen is still unknown.

The study ran its PCR with 60 Vbeta and 13 Jbeta primers. The method was immunoSEQ multiplex PCR; TCRdb's version includes in-frame clones alone and lacks a portion of them. This sample contains about 120,000 clones. The length of the CDR3 is 16 residues. V was pared by 2 bases and J by 6 bases, with 18 bases between. Germline CDR1 is SGDLS and CDR2 is YYNGEE. The study's findings and limits: A prior analysis recorded that most TCR beta V segments were productive about 87% or about 30% of the time.

The chain is built from TRBV9 and TRBJ2-1; D possibly corresponds to TRBD2 (7 bases). Material for sequencing was PBMCs. The TCR comes from a man aged 18 to 30 in good health and CMV-seronegative. Here the CDR3 DNA reads TGTGCCAGCAGCGTGATTCATGGGGGGGGCAGCAATGAGCAGTTCTTC. Its translation: CASSVIHGGGSNEQFF.